The clone carrying this T cell receptor beta chain was seen only a few times. This sample stems from a study of blood T cell repertoires in COVID-19. The wider study: Samples came from the United States, Italy and Spain, spanning acute and convalescent COVID-19. Nucleic acid was either cDNA or gDNA, and it came from T cells, B-cell-depleted T cells, or PBMCs.

Per the study methods: Reference gene primers were amplified, and this amplification served to estimate nucleated cell counts. Data came from immunoSEQ multiplex PCR; TCRdb stores just in-frame clones and leaves some out. The V and J calls and clone size are taken from that table; D and trimming were inferred from the DNA. This table holds around 34,000 clones, approximately 78% found once. The germline CDR1 and CDR2 sequences are SNHLY and FYNNEI. With 6 bases clipped from V and 5 bases from J, the junction kept 4 bases outside the gene matches. The CDR3 length is 13 residues. The receptor was derived from an elderly man with active or convalescent COVID-19. The chain carries TRBV2 and TRBJ1-2; 9 positions match TRBD1. Sequencing used peripheral blood. The CDR3 is CASRGTGRYGYTF. The CDR3 DNA is TGTGCCAGCAGGGGGACAGGGAGATATGGCTACACCTTC.